The entry that follows covers one T cell receptor beta chain sequence. There is no known antigen for this receptor. No much larger clone is present one base from it, and per-base qualities are unavailable. The donors were healthy, HIV-negative adults who had no recently reported acute infections or vaccinations. Every donor was a Caucasian adult residing in Nashville, Tennessee, USA. CD4+ T cells were enriched through magnetic negative selection, after which naive cells were positively selected on CD45RA and the remaining negative fraction served as the memory subset. After blood collection by leukapheresis, PBMCs were isolated using Ficoll-Histopaque density gradient centrifugation and then cryopreserved in the vapor phase of liquid nitrogen. Analytical flow cytometry was used to check the purity and quantity of every magnetically sorted T cell population. Each sorted fraction had its genomic DNA isolated and then quantified by UV absorbance on a Nanodrop 2000c.

These data come from a study of shared clonotypes between healthy human individuals (dated by TCRdb to 2020 to 2021). Background for the entire study: The cohort included a few men and a couple of women between 18 and 49 years of age. For each donor, CD4 naive and CD4 memory were each given three plates, CD8 naive was given two plates, and CD8 memory was given one plate. Blood TCR repertoires of about five healthy adults were deeply sequenced to estimate repertoire size and the extent of clonotype sharing between individuals. Different laboratories and diverse techniques were used to prepare libraries and sequence TCR repertoires, to increase sequencing depth and limit assay-specific biases. Each donor's leukapheresis produced roughly between roughly 0.85 and 10 billion PBMCs.

General study outcomes and caveats: The genetic and exposure-history diversity represented was limited by the small number of donors. Pairwise subsampling led to the expectation that sequencing depth would affect the degree of clonotype sharing among donors. Naive subsets generally had larger estimated clonotype richness than memory subsets. Across a handful of donors, around 5% of naive CD4, roughly 3.3% of naive CD8, 2.3% of memory CD4, and roughly 0.41% of memory CD8 clonotypes were shared. Rarefaction of sorted-subset datasets indicated incomplete sequencing despite the large sequencing depth. Clonotypes shared by all four sorted-subset donors showed higher generation probabilities than non-shared clonotypes. Sampling was restricted to blood, and TCR repertoires in tissues likely differ from the TCR repertoires found in blood.

Using the deep immunoSEQ assay, multiplex PCR amplified TCR CDR3 regions from genomic DNA. Extracted genomic DNA from each cell subset was distributed evenly across all wells of several immunoSEQ 96-well plates, and each plate was treated as a replicate. Each replicate PCR for sorted subsets received about 220 ng genomic DNA, equal to about 29,000 T cell genomes. Purified libraries were measured with a Qubit 3.0 fluorometer, size-checked on a Bioanalyzer 2100, and measured again with the KAPA Library Quantification kit. Each immunoSEQ 96-well plate was sequenced on its own single-read 150-cycle Illumina NextSeq 550 flow cell. Regarding the original processing steps: Because the immunoSEQ output held only junctional sequences and lacked quality scores, the filtering could not match the filtering applied to full-length reads. To assign V/J genes and CDR3, sequences were annotated using PyIR, a Python wrapper for IgBLAST v1.9, with IMGT germline references. Reads were filtered out if the reads had weak V/J assignments (E-value above 1e-6), no CDR3, stop codons, out-of-frame junctions, or ambiguous translated residues. A V3J clonotype was defined by an identical inferred V gene, J gene, and CDR3 amino acid sequence. To compute the percentage overlap between repertoires, the number of shared unique clonotypes was divided by the size of the smaller repertoire. Repertoire richness was assessed with RTK rarefaction, the Chao1 estimator, and Recon v2.1 estimates of unobserved clonotypes. OLGA was used to compute generation probabilities for all TCRbeta clonotypes that the gDNA method yielded from a handful of donors. TCRdb carries this immuneACCESS record with in-frame sequences only. Its versions omit some clonotypes, under half of them owing to an unresolved V gene in the studies checked, with the rest unexplained. D and trimming were read from the DNA, whereas the V and J calls and clone size are those reported in that table. Here the sample has fewer than 2.5 million clones; 93% occur a single time. About 0.38% of the sample is in the top ten clones.

Germline trimming amounts to 6 bases on V and 8 bases on J, with 8 as the count of junction bases outside the gene matches. Per the germline V gene, MDHEN is the CDR1 and SYDVKM is the CDR2. The CDR3 starts with the cysteine, ends with the phenylalanine, and has 15 residues. CDR3 DNA is the only sequence kept; it has 45 bases, read in frame from the first base. The receptor chain draws on TRBV28 and TRBJ2-1, with TRBD1 matching 12 junction bases. This receptor was taken from a man aged 18-30 years in good health. Some clones in this sample may be carry-over from other donors' samples. Sequenced sample: naive CD4+ T cells from PBMCs. Per the publication, the cell subset or site label means: CD45RA+ positively selected. The CDR3 amino acid sequence is: CASSTPGQGAYEQFF. The base sequence is TGTGCCAGCAGCACACCGGGACAGGGGGCATATGAGCAGTTCTTC. Beyond the CDR3, the reference TRBV28 and TRBJ2-1 genes provide the residues; the full variable domain reads: DVKVTQSSRYLVKRTGEKVFLECVQDMDHENMFWYRQDPGLGLRLIYFSYDVKMKEKGDIPEGYSVSREKKERFSLILESASTNQTSMYLCASSTPGQGAYEQFFGPGTRLTVL.